This T cell receptor beta chain was identified in a study of T-cell memory formation after mild COVID-19. Via MiXCR, TCRdb re-called the 5' RACE reads, giving one row per CDR3 protein. The sample gives 250,000 or so distinct CDR3 sequences, roughly 18% of which show up once; roughly 24% is in the top ten. CDR1 and CDR2 from the germline V gene are SGHRS and YFSETQ. This CDR3 region has 15 residues. Losses at the gene ends were 2 bases for V and 6 bases for J; bases not matched to a gene: 7. The receptor's source is a man aged 18-30 years who had mild COVID-19 (a few samples of this study predate the infection). Cell type and time point are not known. The source material was PBMCs or a T cell subset sorted from them (not recorded which). V is TRBV5-1 and J is TRBJ2-1; 8 positions match TRBD2. CDR3 sequence: CASSFAGGGLNEQFF. The CDR3 DNA is TGCGCCAGCAGCTTTGCGGGGGGAGGACTCAATGAGCAGTTCTTC.